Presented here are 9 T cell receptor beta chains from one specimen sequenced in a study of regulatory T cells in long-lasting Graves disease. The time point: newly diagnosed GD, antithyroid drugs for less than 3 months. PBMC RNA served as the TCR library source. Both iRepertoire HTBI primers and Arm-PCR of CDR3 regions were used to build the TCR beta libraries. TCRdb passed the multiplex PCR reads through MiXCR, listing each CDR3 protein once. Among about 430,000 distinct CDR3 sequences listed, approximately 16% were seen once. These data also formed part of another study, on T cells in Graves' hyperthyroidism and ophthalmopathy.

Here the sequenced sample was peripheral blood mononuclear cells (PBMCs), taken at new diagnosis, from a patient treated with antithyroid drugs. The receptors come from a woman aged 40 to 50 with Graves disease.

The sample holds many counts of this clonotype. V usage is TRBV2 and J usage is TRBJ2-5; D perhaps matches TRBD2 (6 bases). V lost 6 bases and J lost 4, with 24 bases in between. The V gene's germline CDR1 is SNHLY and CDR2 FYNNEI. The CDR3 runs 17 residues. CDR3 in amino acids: CASRGQVATREAETQYF. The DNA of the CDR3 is TGTGCCAGCAGGGGCCAAGTAGCGACAAGGGAGGCAGAGACCCAGTACTTC.

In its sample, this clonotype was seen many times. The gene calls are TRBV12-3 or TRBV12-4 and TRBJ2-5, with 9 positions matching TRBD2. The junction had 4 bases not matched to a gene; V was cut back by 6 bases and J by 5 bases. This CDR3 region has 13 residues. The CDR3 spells CASRLAGWETQYF. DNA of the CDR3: TGTGCCAGCAGGCTAGCGGGATGGGAGACCCAGTACTTC.

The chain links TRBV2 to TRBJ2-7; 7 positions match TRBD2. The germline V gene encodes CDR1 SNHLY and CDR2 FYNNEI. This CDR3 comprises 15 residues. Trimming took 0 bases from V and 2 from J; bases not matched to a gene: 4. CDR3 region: CASSEAHGLAYEQYF. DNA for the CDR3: TGTGCCAGCAGTGAAGCGCATGGACTAGCCTACGAGCAGTACTTC.

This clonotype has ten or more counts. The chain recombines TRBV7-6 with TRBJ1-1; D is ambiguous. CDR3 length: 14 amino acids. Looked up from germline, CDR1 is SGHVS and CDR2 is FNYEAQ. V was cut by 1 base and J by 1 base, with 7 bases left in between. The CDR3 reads CASSLEGWNTEAFF. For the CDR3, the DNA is TGTGCCAGCAGCTTAGAGGGCTGGAACACTGAAGCTTTCTTT.

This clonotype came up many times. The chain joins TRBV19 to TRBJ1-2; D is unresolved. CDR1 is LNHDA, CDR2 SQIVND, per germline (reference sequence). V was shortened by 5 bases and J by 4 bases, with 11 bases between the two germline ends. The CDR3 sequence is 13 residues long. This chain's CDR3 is CASSVAGRYGYTF. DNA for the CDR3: TGTGCCAGTAGTGTAGCAGGACGCTATGGCTACACCTTC.

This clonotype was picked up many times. The chain's CDR3 is CASSLGRGLVSKNIQYF. The CDR3 DNA follows: TGTGCCAGCAGCTTAGGGAGAGGACTAGTATCCAAAAACATTCAGTACTTC. V and J are TRBV7-9 and TRBJ2-4; the match to TRBD2 covers 7 bases. This CDR3 region has 17 residues. With 1 base clipped from V and 2 bases from J, the junction kept 8 bases outside the gene matches. The V gene's germline CDR1 is SEHNR and CDR2 FQNEAQ (reference sequence).

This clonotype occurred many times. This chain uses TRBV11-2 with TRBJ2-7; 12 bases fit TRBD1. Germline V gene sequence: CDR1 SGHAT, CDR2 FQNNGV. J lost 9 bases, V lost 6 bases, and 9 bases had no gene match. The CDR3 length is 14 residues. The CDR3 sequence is CASSHGTGGLAQYF. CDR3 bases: TGTGCCAGCAGTCATGGGACAGGGGGCCTTGCGCAGTACTTC.

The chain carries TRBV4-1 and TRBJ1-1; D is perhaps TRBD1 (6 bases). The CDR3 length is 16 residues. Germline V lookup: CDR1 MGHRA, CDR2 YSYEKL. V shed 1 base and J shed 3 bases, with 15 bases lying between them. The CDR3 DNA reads TGCGCCAGCAGCCAAGTGGGGGGGCGGGGAGACACTGAAGCTTTCTTT. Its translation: CASSQVGGRGDTEAFF.

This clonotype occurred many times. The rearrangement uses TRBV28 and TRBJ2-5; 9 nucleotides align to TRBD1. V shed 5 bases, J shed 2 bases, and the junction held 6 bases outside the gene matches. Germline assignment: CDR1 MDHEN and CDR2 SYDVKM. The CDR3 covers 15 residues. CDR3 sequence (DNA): TGTGCCAGCAGTGGGACAGGGCCGAGACAAGAGACCCAGTACTTC. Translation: CASSGTGPRQETQYF.